This T cell receptor beta chain came from a study of cytomegalovirus exposure and HLA in healthy donors (dated by TCRdb to the late 2010s). Regarding the research as a whole: In an earlier analysis of several hundred of the donors, 276 Gb of sequence data and approximately 120 million unique TCR beta sequences from about 179 million T cells were reported. An early release that covered about 640 HLA-typed donors contained approximately 320 gigabases of sequencing data and 70 million to 100 million unique TCR sequences. Among the roughly 390 genotyped donors, 75% to 90% belonged to the genetic ancestry cluster associated with self-reported Caucasian donors. The aim of the study was to test whether cataloging public T cell receptors could identify signatures of past pathogen exposure. The study profiled the T cell repertoires of under 850 subjects by immunosequencing and related them to cytomegalovirus serostatus. In addition to the first cohort of about 650 subjects, a separate validation cohort of 120 different subjects was used. High-throughput TCR immunosequencing, statistical association of individual TCRs with disease status, and machine learning were combined to predict cytomegalovirus infection status. To study patterns of TCR occurrence, a later analysis re-analyzed previously published TCR beta repertoires from 500 to 850 donors and added high-resolution HLA genotyping. Rather than drawing on any new phenotypic data, the later analysis identified candidate immune exposures from TCR beta sequences and the way those sequences occurred across donors. To decide whether each TCR beta V gene segment behaved as functional or pseudogenic, an earlier analysis of approximately 600 of the donors relied on high-throughput TCR beta sequencing. Donor age, sex, ethnicity and CMV serostatus were collected together with the repertoire data. A later genetic analysis took genome-wide SNP genotypes for about three fifths of the roughly 700 donors and used that subset as a discovery cohort. All discovery cohort repertoires had been generated on a single sequencing platform. HLA typing covered class I and class II loci at four-digit resolution. Typing coverage differed by locus: A, B, C, DRB1 and DQB1 were typed in roughly 620-630 donors, DQA1 in 500 to 550, DPA1 in 600 to 610, and DPB1 in just under 480. Four to six DR-DQ haplotypes were handled as single units for association and clustering, since linkage in the cohort was strong. On average, over 200,000 unique TCR beta nucleotide sequences were sequenced per donor among fewer than 500 genotyped donors of the cohort, with about 17% of those sequences being non-productive.

Library preparation was by the immunoSEQ multiplex PCR assay. A mixture of 60 forward primers for TCR Vbeta segments and 13 reverse primers for TCR Jbeta segments was used in the multiplex PCR. Amplification of the CDR3 region of rearranged TCR beta genes was performed with a multiplex PCR assay on genomic DNA. On the Illumina HiSeq System, the amplified TCR beta libraries were sequenced as 87-base-pair reads. The original methods were these. In a later analysis, some 80 million unique TCR beta chains were counted across the 666 repertoires, and some 10 million of these chains were shared by at least two donors. To remove PCR and sequencing errors, raw reads were error-corrected and collapsed into unique sequences using a nearest-neighbor algorithm that merged closely related sequences. CDR3 sequences were aligned to IMGT reference sequences to assign V, D and J gene segments. For a sequence to be retained, a match of at least six nucleotides to both a V gene segment and a J gene segment was required. Rearrangements were classified as productive when the CDR3 lacked stop codons and remained in frame with V and J, and all other rearrangements were classified as non-productive. CDR3 was defined by IMGT convention, running from the second conserved V-encoded cysteine to the conserved J-encoded phenylalanine. In an earlier analysis of 550 to 650 of the donors, sequences lacking an unambiguous match to a single V gene segment were excluded. An earlier analysis of several hundred of the donors called V segments functional above 56.7% productive rearrangements and segregating when the between-donor standard deviation exceeded 5%. A statistical classification framework was built for diagnosing cytomegalovirus status from the catalog of TCR beta chain sequences. A later analysis assigned V and J genes by comparing TCR nucleotide sequences with IMGT/GENE-DB human TR gene sequences. Using the TCRdist pipeline, a later analysis assigned CDR3 sequences along with most-parsimonious VDJ recombination scenarios. In a later analysis, each TCR beta chain was defined by its CDR3 amino acid sequence together with its V-gene family, and reads lacking a unique V-gene family were excluded. A later analysis removed several hundred highly shared, low-generation-probability nucleotide sequences to deal with suspected cross-contamination and a sequencing artifact. In a later analysis, a clonal expansion index was calculated for each public chain from normalized within-repertoire ranks of inferred template counts. A later analysis computed generation probabilities with a VDJ recombination model fitted to out-of-frame rearrangements, and checked the results against IGoR. A later analysis scored TCR-TCR, TCR-HLA and TCR-CMV co-occurrence with hypergeometric tests, applying a repertoire-size bias correction to TCR pairs. A later analysis estimated false discovery rates by permuting HLA or CMV assignments 20 times. In a later analysis, co-occurring TCRs were grouped using DBSCAN, and TCRdist sequence similarity was added for clustering within HLA-allele-positive subsets. Repertoires with fewer than 30,000 or more than 120,000 public chains, plus five repertoires with anomalous nucleotide sharing, were excluded from co-occurrence clustering. Held by TCRdb, this immuneACCESS table contains in-frame sequences only and omits some clones. Under half of the omission traces to an unresolved V gene where checked; the cause of the rest is unknown. That table supplies the V and J calls and clone size; D and trimming were determined from the DNA. Here the sample has 100,000 to 150,000 clones; 80% to 90% occur a single time. The ten largest clones add up to about 1% of the sample.

For this clone: The antigen it binds to is not known. Within one base of it there is no much larger clone, and no base qualities were kept.

Paper-wide results and their limitations: The earlier analysis of 587 of the donors excluded roughly 17 rarely observed V segments, including chromosome 9 orphons, because counts were too low. The classifier was reported to diagnose cytomegalovirus status with high specificity and sensitivity in both the original and validation cohorts. According to a later analysis, parvovirus B19, influenza, CMV and Epstein-Barr virus appeared linked to several top co-occurrence clusters. In a later genetic analysis, a missense DCLRE1C variant was associated with V-gene and J-gene trimming of TCR beta chains, and the association was replicated in an independent cohort. Linkage disequilibrium might explain the correlated functional status among segregating V segments, but an unknown experimental factor could not be ruled out. A later genetic analysis reported fewer N-insertions in productive TCRs among donors in an Asian-associated ancestry cluster than the roughly 700-donor mean. The cohort was sequenced for TCR beta chains only, and without alpha or paired-chain data the features that could be detected were limited. At a false discovery rate of 0.05, a later analysis linked 16,951 TCR beta sequences to specific HLA alleles. A further reported finding was that TCR beta sequences accurately predicted the HLA-A and HLA-B alleles for most subjects in the first cohort. A total of 150 or so TCR beta chains were listed by the study as associated with cytomegalovirus. Most TCR sequences were seen in very few donors, while some public TCRs were found in many individuals. CMV serostatus was the only immune exposure information available for the cohort. In vitro tests confirmed that a few of the cytomegalovirus-associated TCR beta chains recognize cytomegalovirus antigens. The sequencing pipeline was judged likely to have produced a cluster of highly shared sequence variants as a technical artifact. Because some donors lacked HLA typing at each locus, the association tests relied only on the typed subset. When HLA alleles, especially DR and DQ, strongly co-occurred, attributing TCR associations to individual alleles was difficult. Broadly in line with IMGT annotations, most TCR beta V segments showed up in productive rearrangements about 90% or about 30% of the time in an earlier analysis of some 590 of the donors. According to a later analysis, most CMV-associated TCR beta chains appeared to be HLA-restricted, and the HLA associations seemed to be driven largely by CMV exposure. It was suggested by the authors that the approach could potentially be generalized to other disease states and immunological phenotypes. In a later analysis, HLA-associated TCR beta chains were found to be more clonally expanded and to have lower generation probabilities than equally common non-associated chains. Some IMGT-functional V segments, including TRBV6-2 and TRBV6-3, could not be told apart with the 87-base-pair reads, so those segments were excluded. Presence/absence analyses assumed roughly uniform sequencing depth across donors, an assumption that may not hold. A later analysis found that TCR association rates varied across HLA loci, with DRB1 alleles showing the most associated TCRs and HLA-C alleles the fewest.

The cohort consisted of approximately 670 healthy bone marrow donors. Cohort members were all nominally healthy when sampled, although unrecorded immune exposures were likely present. The donor was CMV seronegative and belonged to the group of around 350 seronegative cohort members. Each donor provided a peripheral blood sample, and peripheral blood mononuclear cells were used for TCR beta sequencing. Genomic DNA extraction from the blood cell samples was performed with the Qiagen DNeasy Blood Extraction Kit. The CDR3 numbers 15 residues from cysteine through phenylalanine. The DNA shown is the 45-base CDR3, in frame from base 1. V ends up 5 bases short and J 5 bases short, with an unmatched junction base count of 10. The germline V gene (reference sequence) provides CDR1 LNHDA and CDR2 SQIVND.

The chain was built from TRBV19 and TRBJ2-5; a stretch of 8 junction bases matches TRBD2. The TCR was taken from a woman aged 25 to 45 in good health and CMV-seronegative. Source material: PBMCs. The CDR3 amino acid sequence is: CASSDQRGSGETQYF. Read as DNA, the sequence is TGTGCCAGTAGTGACCAGCGGGGGTCGGGGGAGACCCAGTACTTC.